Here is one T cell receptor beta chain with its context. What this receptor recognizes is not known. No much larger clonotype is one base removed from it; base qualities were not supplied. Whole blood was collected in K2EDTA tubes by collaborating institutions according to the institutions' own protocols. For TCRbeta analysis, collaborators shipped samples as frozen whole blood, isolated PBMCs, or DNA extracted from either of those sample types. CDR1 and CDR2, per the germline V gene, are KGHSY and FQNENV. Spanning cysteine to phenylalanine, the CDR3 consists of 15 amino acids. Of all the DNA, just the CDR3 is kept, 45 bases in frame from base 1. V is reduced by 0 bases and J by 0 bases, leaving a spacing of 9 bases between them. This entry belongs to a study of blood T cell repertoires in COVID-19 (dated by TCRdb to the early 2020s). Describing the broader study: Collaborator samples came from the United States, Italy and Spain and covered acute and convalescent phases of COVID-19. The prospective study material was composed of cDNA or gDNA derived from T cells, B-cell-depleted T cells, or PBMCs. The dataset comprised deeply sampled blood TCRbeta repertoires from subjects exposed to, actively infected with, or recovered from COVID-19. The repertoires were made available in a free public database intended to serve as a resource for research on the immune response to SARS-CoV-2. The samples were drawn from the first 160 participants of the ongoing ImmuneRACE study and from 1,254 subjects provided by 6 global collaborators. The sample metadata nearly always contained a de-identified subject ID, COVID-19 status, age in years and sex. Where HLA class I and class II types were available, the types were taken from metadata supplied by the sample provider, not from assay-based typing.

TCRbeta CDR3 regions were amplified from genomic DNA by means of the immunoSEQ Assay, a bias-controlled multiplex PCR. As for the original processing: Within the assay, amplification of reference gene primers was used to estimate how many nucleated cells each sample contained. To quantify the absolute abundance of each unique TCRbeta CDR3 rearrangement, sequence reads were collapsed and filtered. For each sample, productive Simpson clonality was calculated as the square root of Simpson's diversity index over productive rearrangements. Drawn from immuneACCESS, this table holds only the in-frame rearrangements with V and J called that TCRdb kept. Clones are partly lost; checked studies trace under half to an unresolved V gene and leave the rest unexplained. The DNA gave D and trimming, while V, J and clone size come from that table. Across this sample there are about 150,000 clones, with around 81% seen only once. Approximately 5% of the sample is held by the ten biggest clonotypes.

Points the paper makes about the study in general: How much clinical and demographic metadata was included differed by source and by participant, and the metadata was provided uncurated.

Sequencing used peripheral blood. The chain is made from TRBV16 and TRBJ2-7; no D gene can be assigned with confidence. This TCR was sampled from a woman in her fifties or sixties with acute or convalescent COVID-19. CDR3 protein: CASSQSQYVSYEQYF. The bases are TGTGCCAGCAGCCAATCCCAGTACGTCTCCTACGAGCAGTACTTC.